One and the same sample provided the 4 T cell receptor beta chains below, sequenced in a study of control samples from healthy donors and cancer patients. The table came from immunoSEQ multiplex PCR; TCRdb's copy has only in-frame clones and leaves some out. This sample has 100,000 to 120,000 clones; 70% to 90% occur once, and the top ten carry roughly 3.5%. The specimen was PBMCs. These TCRs come from a woman aged 55 to 70 with lung cancer.

The sample holds one count of this clone. The V call is TRBV29-1, the J call TRBJ1-2; TRBD1 aligns across 9 bases. CDR3 size: 14 residues. Germline assignment: CDR1 SQVTM and CDR2 ANQGSEA. For the CDR3, the DNA is TGCACCGCGGTACGGGACAGGGCTTCCTATGGCTACACCTTC. This encodes CTAVRDRASYGYTF.

The V and J genes are TRBV9 and TRBJ1-2; 7 bases fit TRBD1. V was clipped by 4 bases and J by 5 bases; unmatched bases: 8. The CDR3 contains 14 residues. Germline-derived CDR1 and CDR2 are SGDLS and YYNGEE. This CDR3 reads CASSPSGTEYGYTF. CDR3 DNA sequence: TGTGCCAGCAGCCCCTCCGGGACAGAGTATGGCTACACCTTC. Full variable domain (remainder filled in from reference TRBV9 and TRBJ1-2): DSGVTQTPKHLITATGQRVTLRCSPRSGDLSVYWYQQSLDQGLQFLIQYYNGEERAKGNILERFSAQQFPDLHSELNLSSLELGDSALYFCASSPSGTEYGYTFGSGTRLTVV.

This clone was observed a handful of times. The CDR3 DNA is TGTGCCATCAGGTTGGAAGGGTTGTCGTCTGGAAACACCATATATTTT. Its translation is CAIRLEGLSSGNTIYF. The V gene is TRBV10-3, the J gene TRBJ1-3, with no clear D. V dropped 6 bases and J dropped 1 base, with 16 bases sitting between them. Germline values: CDR1 ENHRY, CDR2 SYGVKD. The CDR3 covers 16 residues.

V is TRBV5-4 and J is TRBJ2-1, with D unresolved. Trimming shortened V by 4 bases and J by 2 bases, and 10 bases separated the two germline ends. CDR3 size: 14 residues. Germline lookup yields CDR1 SGHNT and CDR2 YYREEE (reference sequence). For the CDR3, the DNA is TGTGCCAGCAGCGACGTTGGAGCCTACAATGAGCAGTTCTTC. Translated, it gives CASSDVGAYNEQFF.